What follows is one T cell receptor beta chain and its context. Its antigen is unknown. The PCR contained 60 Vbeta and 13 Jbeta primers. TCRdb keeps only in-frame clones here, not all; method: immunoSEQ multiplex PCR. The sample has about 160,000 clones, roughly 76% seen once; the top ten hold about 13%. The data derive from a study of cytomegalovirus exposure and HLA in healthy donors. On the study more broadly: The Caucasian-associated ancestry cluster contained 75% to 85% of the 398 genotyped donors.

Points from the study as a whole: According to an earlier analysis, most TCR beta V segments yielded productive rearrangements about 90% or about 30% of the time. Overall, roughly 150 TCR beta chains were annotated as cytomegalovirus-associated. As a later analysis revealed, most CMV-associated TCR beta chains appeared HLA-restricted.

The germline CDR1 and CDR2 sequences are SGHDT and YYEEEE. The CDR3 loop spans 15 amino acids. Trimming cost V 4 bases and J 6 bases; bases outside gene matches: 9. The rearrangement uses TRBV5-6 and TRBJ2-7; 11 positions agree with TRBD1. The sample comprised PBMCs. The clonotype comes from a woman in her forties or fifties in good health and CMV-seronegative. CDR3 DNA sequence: TGTGCCAGCAGCGCCGGGACAGGGGGATTGTTCGAGCAGTACTTC. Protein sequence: CASSAGTGGLFEQYF. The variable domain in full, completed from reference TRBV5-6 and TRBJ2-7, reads DAGVTQSPTHLIKTRGQQVTLRCSPKSGHDTVSWYQQALGQGPQFIFQYYEEEERQRGNFPDRFSGHQFPNYSSELNVNALLLGDSALYLCASSAGTGGLFEQYFGPGTRLTVT.